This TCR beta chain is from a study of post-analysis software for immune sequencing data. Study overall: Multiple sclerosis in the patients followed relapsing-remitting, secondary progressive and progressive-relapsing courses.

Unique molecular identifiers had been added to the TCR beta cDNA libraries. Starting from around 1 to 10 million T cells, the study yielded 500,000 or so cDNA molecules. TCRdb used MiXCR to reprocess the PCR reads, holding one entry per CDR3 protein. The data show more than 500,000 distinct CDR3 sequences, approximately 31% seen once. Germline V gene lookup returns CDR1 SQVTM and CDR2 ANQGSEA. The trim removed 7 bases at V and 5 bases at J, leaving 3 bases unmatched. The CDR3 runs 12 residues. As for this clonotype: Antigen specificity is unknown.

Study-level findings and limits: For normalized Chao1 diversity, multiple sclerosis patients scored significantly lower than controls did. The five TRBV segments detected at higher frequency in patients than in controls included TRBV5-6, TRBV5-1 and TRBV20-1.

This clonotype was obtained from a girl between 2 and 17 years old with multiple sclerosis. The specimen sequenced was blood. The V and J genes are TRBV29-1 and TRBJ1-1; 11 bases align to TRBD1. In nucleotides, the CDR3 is TGCAGCGGAAGGGACAGGGGGACTGAAGCTTTCTTT. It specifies CSGRDRGTEAFF.